The T cell receptor (beta chain) under discussion was sequenced for a study of blood T cell repertoires in COVID-19. At the level of the study: Acute-phase and convalescent COVID-19 samples originated in the United States, Italy and Spain. The cDNA or gDNA used as material had been derived from T cells, B-cell-depleted T cells, or PBMCs.

The authors' processing: From reference gene primer amplification, estimates of nucleated cell counts were derived. The table came from immunoSEQ multiplex PCR; TCRdb's copy has only in-frame clones and leaves some out. V and J calls and clone size are as listed in that table; D and trimming were resolved from the DNA. Of roughly 150,000 clones in the sample, about 80% were seen once. The J segment lost 10 bases and the V segment lost 3 bases, leaving 6 bases of the junction unmatched. Germline V gives CDR1 MNHNS, CDR2 SASEGT. The CDR3 consists of 14 residues. The sequenced material came from peripheral blood. This receptor was identified in an elderly woman with acute or convalescent COVID-19. The chain carries TRBV6-1 and TRBJ1-6; 7 bases map to TRBD1. The CDR3 DNA reads as TGTGCCAGCAGTGAGACAGGGTCGCGGTCACCCCTCCACTTT. Translated, it gives CASSETGSRSPLHF.